A selection of T cell receptor beta chains follows, all from one sample in a study of regulatory T cells in long-lasting Graves disease. TCRdb reprocessed the multiplex PCR reads with MiXCR, giving one entry per CDR3 protein. The profile shows about 450,000 distinct CDR3 sequences, around 22% of them singletons. The material was peripheral blood mononuclear cells (PBMCs), obtained when the disease was refractory, from a patient treated with antithyroid drugs. The origin of the receptors is a female donor with Graves disease. Both conserved end residues are part of each CDR3. The order of the fields is J gene, D gene, clone size, V gene, CDR3 DNA, CDR3 protein. The D gene is left open where the match is weak. Clone size is stated in some rows and not others, as once, few, many or a class when expanded.

J gene: TRBJ2-5
D gene: TRBD2
clone size: NA
V gene: TRBV29-1
CDR3 DNA: TGCAGCGTTGAAGGTTTGGGAGGGTACCAAGAGACCCAGTACTTC
CDR3 protein: CSVEGLGGYQETQYF

J gene: TRBJ2-2
D gene: TRBD1
clone size: few
V gene: TRBV19
CDR3 DNA: TGTGCCAGTAGTATATCAGGGGGCTCGAACACCGGGGAGCTGTTTTTT
CDR3 protein: CASSISGGSNTGELFF

J gene: TRBJ1-2
D gene: TRBD1
clone size: few
V gene: TRBV6-4
CDR3 DNA: TGTGCCAGCAGTGATTCGCCCGGGACAGTTGGCTACACCTTC
CDR3 protein: CASSDSPGTVGYTF

J gene: TRBJ2-6
D gene: TRBD2
clone size: NA
V gene: TRBV12-3/TRBV12-4
CDR3 DNA: TGTGCCAGCAGCGGACTAGCGGGAGGCCCGCGGACTAGCTCTGGGGCCAACGTCCTGACTTTC
CDR3 protein: CASSGLAGGPRTSSGANVLTF

J gene: TRBJ2-7
D gene: TRBD1
clone size: many
V gene: TRBV12-3/TRBV12-4
CDR3 DNA: TGTGCCAGCAGTATACTAACCGGGACAGGGCGCTACGAGCAGTACTTC
CDR3 protein: CASSILTGTGRYEQYF

J gene: TRBJ1-5
D gene: NA
clone size: NA
V gene: TRBV7-2
CDR3 DNA: TGTGCCAGCAGCTTCTCGGGTTCGGTCAATCAGCCCCAGCATTTT
CDR3 protein: CASSFSGSVNQPQHF

J gene: TRBJ2-5
D gene: TRBD2
clone size: NA
V gene: TRBV29-1
CDR3 DNA: TGCAGCGTTTTCGGGAGGGGAGAGACCCAGTACTTC
CDR3 protein: CSVFGRGETQYF

J gene: TRBJ2-2
D gene: NA
clone size: NA
V gene: TRBV6-1
CDR3 DNA: TGTGCCAGCAGTGAGTCCGTGCTGGGAACCGGGGAGCTGTTTTTT
CDR3 protein: CASSESVLGTGELFF

J gene: TRBJ2-7
D gene: NA
clone size: NA
V gene: TRBV10-3
CDR3 DNA: TGTGCCATTAAACAGGACAGTAGCTCCTACGAGCAGTACTTC
CDR3 protein: CAIKQDSSSYEQYF

J gene: TRBJ2-7
D gene: NA
clone size: many
V gene: TRBV6-1
CDR3 DNA: TGTGCCAGCAGTGACCCGCGATACGAGCAGTACTTC
CDR3 protein: CASSDPRYEQYF

J gene: TRBJ1-5
D gene: NA
clone size: NA
V gene: TRBV6-5
CDR3 DNA: TGTGCCAGCAGTTACATCCCATTTACGTGGACGGGTGATCAGCCCCAGCATTTT
CDR3 protein: CASSYIPFTWTGDQPQHF

J gene: TRBJ1-2
D gene: TRBD1
clone size: many
V gene: TRBV6-9
CDR3 DNA: TGTGCCAGCAGTTACGATATAGGACAGGTCAACTATGGCTACACCTTC
CDR3 protein: CASSYDIGQVNYGYTF

J gene: TRBJ2-7
D gene: TRBD2
clone size: NA
V gene: TRBV5-1
CDR3 DNA: TGCGCCAGCGGCTTGGCGGGGGGCGGGTACGAGCAGTACTTC
CDR3 protein: CASGLAGGGYEQYF

J gene: TRBJ1-5
D gene: TRBD1
clone size: many
V gene: TRBV28
CDR3 DNA: TGTGCCAGCACGACAGGGGGCAGTGGGAGCAATCAGCCCCAGCATTTT
CDR3 protein: CASTTGGSGSNQPQHF

J gene: TRBJ2-2
D gene: NA
clone size: NA
V gene: TRBV19
CDR3 DNA: TGTGCCAGTAGTAAGACGGGAGAGGGCACCGGGGAGCTGTTTTTT
CDR3 protein: CASSKTGEGTGELFF

J gene: TRBJ1-2
D gene: NA
clone size: many
V gene: TRBV5-1
CDR3 DNA: TGCGCCACCGCCCCCGGGACGGAGACCTATGGCTACACCTTC
CDR3 protein: CATAPGTETYGYTF

J gene: TRBJ1-2
D gene: NA
clone size: NA
V gene: TRBV12-3/TRBV12-4
CDR3 DNA: TGTGCCAGCAGGGGGCCCCGGGAGGGCTGCACCTTC
CDR3 protein: CASRGPREGCTF

J gene: TRBJ1-3
D gene: NA
clone size: NA
V gene: TRBV14
CDR3 DNA: TGTGCCAGCAGCCAAGCTCCCCAAACAGGGCGGCGAGGAAACACCATATATTTT
CDR3 protein: CASSQAPQTGRRGNTIYF

J gene: TRBJ2-1
D gene: NA
clone size: once
V gene: TRBV19
CDR3 DNA: TGTGCCAGCAAAAAGGACAGTGGGCCTTGGAATGAGCAGTTCTTC
CDR3 protein: CASKKDSGPWNEQFF

J gene: TRBJ1-5
D gene: NA
clone size: NA
V gene: TRBV7-9
CDR3 DNA: TGTGCCAGCAGCTTAGGGGACGGAGGCAATCAGCCCCAGCATTTT
CDR3 protein: CASSLGDGGNQPQHF

J gene: TRBJ1-1
D gene: TRBD1
clone size: NA
V gene: TRBV19
CDR3 DNA: TGTGCCAGTAGTATGGGACAGGTATTCACTGAAGCTTTCTTT
CDR3 protein: CASSMGQVFTEAFF

J gene: TRBJ1-1
D gene: NA
clone size: many
V gene: TRBV5-6
CDR3 DNA: TGTGCCAGCAGCTTGATGCCGCAAGCTTTCTTT
CDR3 protein: CASSLMPQAFF

J gene: TRBJ1-5
D gene: NA
clone size: few
V gene: TRBV20-1
CDR3 DNA: TGCAGTGCTAGGGAAACAGGGAGCGATCAGCCCCAGCATTTT
CDR3 protein: CSARETGSDQPQHF